The present T cell receptor beta chain was sequenced within a study of graft-versus-host responses after intestinal transplantation. The protocol was immunoSEQ multiplex PCR, while the TCRdb copy is restricted to in-frame clones and leaves out a portion. The sample includes tens of thousands of clones, 92% of them seen just once. With 7 bases clipped from V and 4 bases from J, the junction kept 3 bases outside the gene matches. The length of the CDR3 is 12 residues. Germline CDR1 is SGHRS and CDR2 is YFSETQ. The receptor was derived from a human patient who received an intestinal transplant, so some T cells may come from the graft donor. The chain uses TRBV5-1 and TRBJ2-5; 8 bases are a match to TRBD2. The specimen comprised PBMCs, sampled 98 days after intestinal transplantation. CDR3 region: CASRRGGETQYF. Written as DNA, the CDR3 is TGCGCCAGCCGCCGGGGGGGAGAGACCCAGTACTTC.